Shown below are 15 T cell receptor beta chains from a single sample sequenced in a study of T cell responses to AZD1222 COVID-19 vaccine. Sequencing was performed with immunoSEQ multiplex PCR; in TCRdb, only in-frame clones are kept and a portion is missing. Seen here are around 160,000 clones, under 95% observed once, and the top ten hold 4% to 6%. Here the sequenced sample was peripheral blood, taken on day 0 of AZD1222 vaccination. These receptors were obtained from an adult in good health.

This clone was seen just once. The chain carries TRBV7-9 and TRBJ1-2, with a weak D call TRBD1 (6 bases). The CDR3 totals 16 residues. V lost 3 bases and J 1 base, leaving 15 bases between the germline ends. CDR1 and CDR2 (germline): SEHNR, FQNEAQ (reference sequence). CDR3 DNA: TGTGCCAGCAGCTTCATCAGGGGACAACTTAACTATGGCTACACCTTC. Its protein is CASSFIRGQLNYGYTF. The full variable domain, rest sourced from reference TRBV7-9 and TRBJ1-2, is DTGVSQNPRHKITKRGQNVTFRCDPISEHNRLYWYRQTLGQGPEFLTYFQNEAQLEKSRLLSDRFSAERPKGSFSTLEIQRTEQGDSAMYLCASSFIRGQLNYGYTFGSGTRLTVV.

V usage is TRBV9 and J usage is TRBJ1-2; 7 positions agree with TRBD1. V gave up 0 bases and J gave up 7 bases; unmatched junction bases: 3. The CDR3 consists of 13 residues. Looked up from germline, CDR1 is SGDLS and CDR2 is YYNGEE. DNA for the CDR3: TGTGCCAGCAGCGTAGACAGGGGCAGTGGCTACACCTTC. This translates into CASSVDRGSGYTF.

The CDR3 sequence is CAISTGRGEKLFF. As DNA, the CDR3 is TGTGCCATCAGCACGGGACGGGGTGAAAAACTGTTTTTT. This sequence joins TRBV10-3 and TRBJ1-4, with D possibly being TRBD1 (5 bases). Per germline, CDR1 ENHRY and CDR2 SYGVKD. The CDR3 is made up of 13 amino acids. V was shortened by 6 bases and J by 7 bases, with 12 bases between the two germline ends.

The V gene is TRBV6-5, the J gene TRBJ2-7; 11 nucleotides line up with TRBD1. V lost 5 bases to trimming and J lost 7 bases; unmatched junction nucleotides: 10. CDR3 size: 15 residues. Germline CDR1 is MNHEY and CDR2 is SVGAGI. The CDR3 sequence is CASSRAGTGGGEQYF. CDR3 nucleotide sequence: TGTGCCAGCAGTCGCGCCGGGACAGGGGGAGGGGAGCAGTACTTC.

J is TRBJ2-2 and V is TRBV7-2; D call uncertain. This CDR3 spans 13 amino acids. V was trimmed by 4 bases and J by 8 bases, leaving 11 bases between them. The germline V gene has CDR1 SGHTA and CDR2 FQGNSA. The CDR3 loop reads CASSSVGEGELFF. The CDR3 nucleotides are TGTGCCAGCAGCTCCGTGGGTGAGGGGGAGCTGTTTTTT.

The chain couples TRBV13 to TRBJ1-5; tentative D call: TRBD1 (5 bases). The V end was cut by 5 bases, the J end by 9 bases, with 23 bases between. This CDR3 is built from 16 residues. Germline V gene lookup returns CDR1 PRHDT and CDR2 FYEKMQ (reference sequence). CDR3 DNA sequence: TGTGCCAGCAGCCGCCGCGGGGGAAAAGGAGCCGGGCCCCAGCATTTT. It encodes CASSRRGGKGAGPQHF.

This chain connects TRBV27 to TRBJ2-1; D ambiguous. Germline V gives CDR1 MNHEY, CDR2 SMNVEV (reference sequence). The V and J ends lost 0 bases and 2 bases respectively, with 11 bases between them. The CDR3 loop spans 16 amino acids. CDR3 nucleotide sequence: TGTGCCAGCAGTTTATCCTGGGGAAATCCCTACAATGAGCAGTTCTTC. Its protein product is CASSLSWGNPYNEQFF.

J is TRBJ2-7 and V is TRBV5-6, with TRBD1 matching over 7 bases. V dropped 5 bases and J dropped 5; count of bases not matched to a gene: 19. The CDR3 contains 17 residues. Germline V gene sequence: CDR1 SGHDT, CDR2 YYEEEE. The CDR3 protein is CASSLGTTGARSDEQYF. The CDR3 nucleotides read TGTGCCAGCAGTTTAGGAACCACAGGGGCCCGCTCGGACGAGCAGTACTTC.

This chain joins TRBV7-8 and TRBJ2-3; 10 bases map to TRBD2. Looked up from germline, CDR1 is SGHVS and CDR2 is FQNEAQ. The CDR3 has 17 amino acids. V gave up 6 bases and J gave up 5 bases; unmatched junction bases: 14. The CDR3 coding sequence is TGTGCCAGCAGGAAAGCGAGGGCTAGCGGGGGTAGAGATACGCAGTATTTT. Translating it yields CASRKARASGGRDTQYF.

The J gene is TRBJ2-5, the V gene TRBV6-2 or TRBV6-3; 15 nucleotides match TRBD2. The V and J ends lost 6 bases and 5 bases, in that order; junction bases with no gene match: 7. CDR3 length: 16 residues. In germline, CDR1 is MNHEY, CDR2 SVGEGT. The CDR3 DNA sequence: TGTGCCAGCAGCCCCAGGACTAGCGGGAGGGGTGAGACCCAGTACTTC. This codes for CASSPRTSGRGETQYF.

This chain uses TRBV6-1 with TRBJ2-4; D unclear. Germline V gives CDR1 MNHNS, CDR2 SASEGT. Trimming shortened V by 0 bases and J by 5 bases, and 5 bases separated the two germline ends. The CDR3 extends over 13 amino acids. DNA for the CDR3: TGTGCCAGCAGTGAAGCCCGGGAAAACATTCAGTACTTC. Its protein product is CASSEARENIQYF.

V usage is TRBV30 and J usage is TRBJ1-1; D uncertain. The CDR3 spans 14 residues. Germline CDR1 reads GTSNPN; CDR2 reads SVGIG (reference sequence). V lost 2 bases and J 6 bases, leaving 16 bases between the germline ends. The CDR3 protein is CAWSSARRWAEAFF. The CDR3 nucleotides are TGTGCCTGGAGTTCGGCCAGGAGATGGGCTGAAGCTTTCTTT.

J is TRBJ2-7 and V is TRBV5-4; TRBD1 matches at 9 bases. This CDR3 contains 14 residues. Germline CDR1 SGHNT, CDR2 YYREEE (reference sequence). Germline trimming cut 5 bases from V and 2 bases from J; bases unmatched to any gene: 5. CDR3 sequence: CASSSGTGTYEQYF. In nucleotides, the CDR3 is TGTGCCAGCAGTTCCGGGACAGGGACCTACGAGCAGTACTTC.

The chain couples TRBV29-1 to TRBJ1-1, with 9 nucleotides matching TRBD1. Losses at the gene ends were 5 bases for V and 3 bases for J; bases not matched to a gene: 7. Per germline, CDR1 SQVTM and CDR2 ANQGSEA. The CDR3 is 14 amino acids. The CDR3 loop is CSVNTQGAHTEAFF. DNA of the CDR3: TGCAGCGTTAATACACAGGGGGCTCACACTGAAGCTTTCTTT.

The chain combines TRBV19 with TRBJ2-1; D is perhaps TRBD1 (5 bases). Germline CDR1 LNHDA, CDR2 SQIVND (reference sequence). Trimming took off 2 bases at V and 7 bases at J, with 15 bases between the two ends. The CDR3 consists of 15 residues. The CDR3 spells CASSILPRAGNEQFF. CDR3 nucleotide sequence: TGTGCCAGTAGTATACTCCCCAGGGCTGGGAATGAGCAGTTCTTC.